A single sample is the source of the 32 T cell receptor beta chains below, sequenced in a study of T-cell reconstitution after alpha-beta-depleted transplantation in children. Unique molecular identifiers were built into the TCRbeta library. TCRdb reprocessed the PCR reads via MiXCR and lists one record per CDR3 protein. The sample has 700,000 to 850,000 distinct CDR3 sequences; under 20% are singletons. The source material was PBMCs, mostly from graft donor cells, sampled 360 days after TCRalphabeta/CD19-depleted stem cell transplant. The source is a male patient aged 5 to 17 who had a stem cell transplant for acute lymphoblastic leukemia, so the T cells may come from the graft donor.

The CDR3 loop reads CASSLAGQGTAGNTIYF. CDR3 DNA sequence: TGCGCCAGCAGCTTGGCGGGACAGGGTACAGCTGGAAACACCATATATTTT. This chain connects TRBV5-1 to TRBJ1-3; 9 bases line up with TRBD1. J lost 2 bases, V lost 0 bases, and 6 bases had no gene match. This CDR3 has 17 residues. Germline loops: CDR1 SGHRS, CDR2 YFSETQ.

The chain uses TRBV7-6 and TRBJ2-2, with no clear D. The V and J ends lost 5 bases and 5 bases respectively, with 12 bases between them. The CDR3 extends over 14 amino acids. The germline V gene has CDR1 SGHVS and CDR2 FNYEAQ. The CDR3 nucleotides are TGTGCCAGCAGCCCGCGACGAGATACCGGGGAGCTGTTTTTT. Encoded protein: CASSPRRDTGELFF. Complete variable domain (other parts from reference TRBV7-6 and TRBJ2-2): GAGVSQSPRYKVTKRGQDVALRCDPISGHVSLYWYRQALGQGPEFLTYFNYEAQQDKSGLPNDRFSAERPEGSISTLTIQRTEQRDSAMYRCASSPRRDTGELFFGEGSRLTVL.

This clonotype turned up a few times. This chain connects TRBV5-1 to TRBJ2-3; D not certain. V shed 6 bases and J shed 3 bases, with 11 bases lying between them. Germline CDR1 is SGHRS and CDR2 is YFSETQ. CDR3 length: 13 amino acids. CDR3 residues: CASKVLRTDTQYF. As DNA, the CDR3 is TGCGCCAGCAAGGTTCTGAGGACAGATACGCAGTATTTT.

This clonotype was counted between two and nine times. The J gene is TRBJ2-3, the V gene TRBV5-7; 8 nucleotides align to TRBD1. TRBV5-7 is an ORF for which the function is uncertain. The CDR3 totals 15 residues. V lost 1 base, J lost 4 bases, and 5 bases stayed unmatched. CDR3 sequence: CASSLSQGDADTQYF. The CDR3 DNA is TGTGCCAGCAGCTTGTCACAGGGGGACGCAGATACGCAGTATTTT.

The gene calls are TRBV5-1 and TRBJ2-2; 8 bases are a match to TRBD2. V lost 5 bases, J lost 1 base, and 16 bases stayed unmatched. Looked up from germline, CDR1 is SGHRS and CDR2 is YFSETQ. This CDR3 region has 19 residues. The CDR3 coding sequence is TGCGCCAGCAGACGGGGGGGCGCCGAAGGACAGCTGAACACCGGGGAGCTGTTTTTT. Amino acids: CASRRGGAEGQLNTGELFF.

Notes on this clonotype: One end of the junction fails to match germline, which may point to a read error. The chain uses TRBV7-9 and TRBJ2-3; possible D gene TRBD2, 6 bases. Germline loops: CDR1 SEHNR, CDR2 FQNEAQ (reference sequence). This CDR3 comprises 10 residues. The CDR3 sequence: CASSLDGGPF. The CDR3 DNA reads as TGTGCCAGCAGCTTAGATGGAGGGCCCTTT. Full variable domain (remainder filled in from reference TRBV7-9 and TRBJ2-3): DTGVSQNPRHKITKRGQNVTFRCDPISEHNRLYWYRQTLGQGPEFLTYFQNEAQLEKSRLLSDRFSAERPKGSFSTLEIQRTEQGDSAMYLCASSLDGGPFGPGTRLTVL.

This clonotype was counted a few times. The chain uses TRBV5-1 and TRBJ2-5, with 8 nucleotides matching TRBD1. Germline values: CDR1 SGHRS, CDR2 YFSETQ. Trimming removed 0 bases from V and 5 bases from J; junction bases left unmatched: 12. This CDR3 is 17 amino acids long. The CDR3 spells CASSLEAGRWDRETQYF. As DNA, the CDR3 is TGCGCCAGCAGCTTGGAAGCAGGGCGGTGGGACAGGGAGACCCAGTACTTC.

The V call is TRBV5-1, the J call TRBJ2-3, with 10 bases fitting TRBD2. The CDR3 extends over 18 amino acids. V lost 0 bases to trimming and J lost 5 bases; unmatched junction nucleotides: 12. CDR1 SGHRS and CDR2 YFSETQ come from the germline V gene. CDR3 protein: CASSLALRLAGLGDTQYF. The CDR3 DNA sequence: TGCGCCAGCAGCTTGGCCCTTCGACTAGCGGGCCTTGGAGATACGCAGTATTTT.

The sample holds a few counts of this clonotype. The rearrangement uses TRBV10-3 and TRBJ1-5; no clear D. This CDR3 contains 15 residues. In germline, CDR1 is ENHRY, CDR2 SYGVKD. Trimming cost V 0 bases and J 3 bases, with 9 bases left between them. The CDR3: CAISESAVLNQPQHF. The CDR3 region has the DNA TGTGCCATCAGTGAGTCAGCAGTGCTCAATCAGCCCCAGCATTTT.

This clonotype was counted a few times. The chain employs TRBV2 and TRBJ2-1; 8 bases line up with TRBD1. V was pared by 10 bases and J by 6 bases, with 11 bases of the junction left unmatched. Germline V gene lookup returns CDR1 SNHLY and CDR2 FYNNEI. The CDR3 spans 14 residues. The DNA of the CDR3 is TGTGCCATTTGGTCCGGGACAGGTCGCAATGAGCAGTTCTTC. Translation gives CAIWSGTGRNEQFF.

The chain employs TRBV19 and TRBJ2-7; the D gene is possibly TRBD2 (6 bases). CDR1 is LNHDA and CDR2 is SQIVND in the germline V gene (reference sequence). The CDR3 covers 13 residues. Deletions cut 2 bases from V and 6 bases from J, with 11 bases between. The CDR3 DNA follows: TGTGCCAGTAGTATAAACTCCGGGGGCGAGCAGTACTTC. Protein product: CASSINSGGEQYF.

The genes are TRBV13 and TRBJ2-5; possibly TRBD2 for D (5 bases). There are 15 residues in the CDR3. Trimming cost V 2 bases and J 3 bases, with 13 bases left between them. Germline V gives CDR1 PRHDT, CDR2 FYEKMQ (reference sequence). The CDR3 nucleotides are TGTGCCAGCAGCTTATCGAGGGTTTCAGAAGAGACCCAGTACTTC. Its protein is CASSLSRVSEETQYF.

The chain combines TRBV6-5 with TRBJ1-2, with no clear D. V was pared by 0 bases and J by 8 bases, with 13 bases between. The CDR3 sequence is 14 residues long. The V gene's germline CDR1 is MNHEY and CDR2 SVGAGI. CDR3 sequence reads: CASSYSNLGTGYTF. The CDR3 coding sequence is TGTGCCAGCAGTTACTCAAATCTGGGTACGGGCTACACCTTC.

The gene calls are TRBV4-1 and TRBJ1-1; TRBD1 might be the D (6 bases). V gave up 0 bases and J gave up 3 bases, with 14 bases separating them. There are 16 residues in the CDR3. Germline V lookup: CDR1 MGHRA, CDR2 YSYEKL. Here the CDR3 reads CASSQDGGGFHTEAFF. The CDR3, as DNA: TGCGCCAGCAGCCAAGATGGGGGCGGGTTTCACACTGAAGCTTTCTTT.

This clonotype occurred a few times. This sequence joins TRBV5-6 and TRBJ2-7; D gene uncertain. The CDR3 covers 13 residues. From germline, CDR1 is SGHDT and CDR2 YYEEEE. Trimming took 3 bases from V and 6 from J, leaving 13 bases between them. Here the CDR3 reads CASSSFASGEQYF. DNA of the CDR3: TGTGCCAGCAGCTCCTTCGCGTCGGGCGAGCAGTACTTC. Full variable domain (missing parts from reference TRBV5-6 and TRBJ2-7): DAGVTQSPTHLIKTRGQQVTLRCSPKSGHDTVSWYQQALGQGPQFIFQYYEEEERQRGNFPDRFSGHQFPNYSSELNVNALLLGDSALYLCASSSFASGEQYFGPGTRLTVT.

The genes are TRBV4-1 and TRBJ2-5, with 7 positions matching TRBD1. This CDR3 is 14 amino acids long. The V gene's germline CDR1 is MGHRA and CDR2 YSYEKL. V trimming: 3 bases; J trimming: 4 bases; junction bases outside the gene matches: 5. CDR3 sequence: CASSQERTGETQYF. Here the CDR3 DNA reads TGCGCCAGCAGCCAGGAACGGACAGGAGAGACCCAGTACTTC.

V is TRBV24-1 and J is TRBJ2-1; the match to TRBD1 covers 7 bases. There are 16 residues in the CDR3. Per germline, CDR1 KGHDR and CDR2 SFDVKD. V trimming: 4 bases; J trimming: 2 bases; junction bases outside the gene matches: 7. CDR3: CATSELRTGTYNEQFF. Written as DNA, the CDR3 is TGTGCCACCAGTGAACTAAGGACAGGAACCTACAATGAGCAGTTCTTC.

This clonotype was seen more than once but under ten times. This rearrangement joins TRBV5-1 to TRBJ2-5; a possible D gene is TRBD2 (6 bases). V lost 4 bases and J lost 4, with 17 bases in between. Germline V gene data show CDR1 as SGHRS and CDR2 as YFSETQ. CDR3 length: 15 amino acids. The CDR3 coding sequence is TGCGCCAGCAGCCCGGTGGTGGGGGGTGCAGAGACCCAGTACTTC. Its translation is CASSPVVGGAETQYF.

The chain couples TRBV28 to TRBJ2-3; 8 bases are shared with TRBD2. Germline assignment: CDR1 MDHEN and CDR2 SYDVKM. The CDR3 is 14 residues long. Trimming at V came to 2 bases and at J to 10 bases, leaving 8 bases not matched to a gene. The CDR3 here is CASSLLSTGGAQYF. CDR3 coding DNA: TGTGCCAGCAGTTTACTAAGTACGGGAGGGGCGCAGTATTTT.

The chain combines TRBV12-3 or TRBV12-4 with TRBJ2-7; tentatively, D is TRBD1 or TRBD2 (6 bases each). Trimming pared 3 bases from V and 5 bases from J, leaving 17 bases between. There are 15 residues in the CDR3. The CDR3 region is CASSFGGGLRHEQYF. The CDR3 DNA is TGTGCCAGCAGTTTCGGGGGCGGTCTCAGGCACGAGCAGTACTTC.

This chain uses TRBV4-2 with TRBJ2-1, with 7 bases that match TRBD2. The V segment lost 4 bases and the J segment 6 bases; nucleotides outside the gene matches: 9. This CDR3 region has 15 residues. CDR1 and CDR2 from the germline V gene are LGHNA and YNFKEQ. CDR3 in DNA: TGTGCCAGCAGCCTCCACGAGCGGGAAGGCAATGAGCAGTTCTTC. It yields the protein CASSLHEREGNEQFF.

This clonotype was observed a handful of times. The chain joins TRBV6-5 to TRBJ2-1; tentatively, D is TRBD2 (5 bases). Trimming removed 7 bases at V and 1 base at J, with 20 bases between. Germline lookup yields CDR1 MNHEY and CDR2 SVGAGI. The CDR3 length is 17 residues. The CDR3 loop reads CASTDRTGKSSYNEQFF. Here the CDR3 DNA reads TGTGCCAGCACCGATAGGACTGGAAAAAGTTCCTACAATGAGCAGTTCTTC.

The rearrangement uses TRBV12-3 or TRBV12-4 and TRBJ1-5; 7 bases fit TRBD1. This CDR3 is 15 amino acids long. J gave up 3 bases and V 3 bases, and 5 bases lay outside the gene matches. The CDR3 here is CASSLRTGNNQPQHF. Here the CDR3 DNA reads TGTGCCAGCAGTTTGAGGACAGGTAACAATCAGCCCCAGCATTTT.

The V call is TRBV7-9, the J call TRBJ2-7; D unresolved. The CDR3 loop spans 13 amino acids. V was trimmed by 1 base and J by 7 bases, leaving 11 bases between them. From germline, CDR1 is SEHNR and CDR2 FQNEAQ (reference sequence). In DNA, the CDR3 is TGTGCCAGCAGCTTAGGGCGGTGGGGAGAGCAGTACTTC. It codes for CASSLGRWGEQYF.

This clonotype was observed a handful of times. The CDR3 protein is CATSPPTSQYF. The CDR3 bases are TGTGCCACCAGTCCCCCGACTTCGCAGTATTTT. V is TRBV24-1 and J is TRBJ2-3; D gene uncertain. The CDR3 spans 11 residues. The ends were cut back, 6 bases at V and 10 bases at J, with 10 bases in the middle. CDR1 and CDR2 from the germline V gene are KGHDR and SFDVKD.

This sequence joins TRBV18 and TRBJ2-3; tentatively, D is TRBD2 (5 bases). The CDR3 sequence is 15 residues long. Trimming stripped 6 bases from V and 4 bases from J, with 17 bases between. Germline CDR1 KGHSH, CDR2 LQKENI. For the CDR3, the DNA is TGTGCCAGCTCCACGGGTCAGGAGGTTCCAGATACGCAGTATTTT. Its protein is CASSTGQEVPDTQYF.

In this sample, this clonotype turned up a few times. The genes are TRBV6-5 and TRBJ1-5; no reliable D call. Germline V gives CDR1 MNHEY, CDR2 SVGAGI. This CDR3 spans 15 amino acids. The ends were cut back, 0 bases at V and 2 bases at J, with 8 bases in the middle. The CDR3 here is CASSYSAAGNQPQHF. CDR3 sequence (DNA): TGTGCCAGCAGTTACTCAGCGGCAGGCAATCAGCCCCAGCATTTT.

V gene TRBV20-1 combines with J gene TRBJ2-1; D is unresolved. The ends were cut back, 6 bases at V and 3 bases at J, with 15 bases in the middle. The CDR3 is made up of 14 amino acids. Germline CDR1 is DFQATT and CDR2 is SNEGSKA (reference sequence). The CDR3 coding sequence is TGCAGTGCCGACGAGTCATTACTCTACAATGAGCAGTTCTTC. This encodes CSADESLLYNEQFF.

In its sample, this clonotype was seen a few times. V and J are TRBV12-3 or TRBV12-4 and TRBJ2-1; D might be TRBD2 (5 bases). Trimming took off 0 bases at V and 5 bases at J, with 17 bases between the two ends. The CDR3 has 17 residues. The CDR3 is CASSLAGATTPDNEQFF. CDR3 nucleotides: TGTGCCAGCAGTTTAGCGGGAGCCACGACCCCTGACAATGAGCAGTTCTTC.

This clonotype appeared a few times. The chain joins TRBV29-1 to TRBJ2-7, with 13 bases aligning to TRBD2. Germline V gene sequence: CDR1 SQVTM, CDR2 ANQGSEA. CDR3 length: 14 residues. V shed 6 bases, J shed 3 bases, and the junction held 5 bases outside the gene matches. In DNA, the CDR3 is TGCAGCGTCGGGACTAGCGGGATGGGCTACGAGCAGTACTTC. As protein: CSVGTSGMGYEQYF.

This chain connects TRBV15 to TRBJ2-2; D perhaps matches TRBD1 (6 bases). With 5 bases removed from V and 4 bases from J, the gap between germline ends came to 8 bases. Per the germline V gene, CDR1 is LNHNV and CDR2 is YYDKDF (reference sequence). The CDR3 is 13 residues long. This chain's CDR3 is CATSAGVTGELFF. CDR3 nucleotides: TGTGCCACCAGCGCAGGGGTCACCGGGGAGCTGTTTTTT.

V is TRBV5-1 and J is TRBJ2-4; D perhaps matches TRBD2 (6 bases). V dropped 2 bases and J dropped 8 bases, with 11 bases sitting between them. The germline CDR1 and CDR2 sequences are SGHRS and YFSETQ. The CDR3 has 13 amino acids. The CDR3 protein is CASSLTTGDIQYF. DNA for the CDR3: TGCGCCAGCAGCTTAACAACGGGAGACATTCAGTACTTC.